A selection of T cell receptor beta chains follows, all from one sample in a study of cytotoxic CD8 clonotypes in ibrutinib-treated CLL. TCRdb's copy holds only in-frame clones and misses some; the assay was immunoSEQ multiplex PCR. Of around 41,000 clones in the sample, roughly three quarters are singletons; the top ten hold roughly a tenth. The specimen comprised PBMCs, sampled at disease progression, from a patient treated with ibrutinib. The receptors stem from a human donor with chronic lymphocytic leukemia. The CDR3 runs from the conserved cysteine through the conserved F or W. Each record gives: V gene, D gene, J gene, clone size, CDR3 DNA, CDR3 protein. The D gene is left open where the match is weak. Clone size is shown for a subset of rows, as once, few, many or a class of expanded clone.

>TRBV30|.|TRBJ1-2|.
TGTGCCTGGAGTACCCCGGGGGATCGCTACACCTTC
CAWSTPGDRYTF
>TRBV6-6|TRBD1|TRBJ1-2|.
TGTGCCAGCAGGACAGGGGACGGCTACACCTTC
CASRTGDGYTF
>TRBV7-9|.|TRBJ2-7|once
TGTGCCAGCAGCTCCGCCAGGGGGGGCTCCTACGAGCAGTACTTC
CASSSARGGSYEQYF
>TRBV7-8|TRBD1|TRBJ2-7|.
TGTGCCAGCAGCTTAGAACAGGGGAGCGAGCAGTACTTC
CASSLEQGSEQYF
>TRBV5-1|TRBD1|TRBJ2-1|.
TGCGCCAGCAGCTTGGGACAGGGGATTAATGAGCAGTTCTTC
CASSLGQGINEQFF
>TRBV18|.|TRBJ2-3|.
TGTGCCAGCTCACAGGACGCAATCACAGATACGCAGTATTTT
CASSQDAITDTQYF
>TRBV5-1|TRBD2|TRBJ2-3|.
TGCGCCAGCAGCTTCGGACTAGCGGAAGATACGCAGTATTTT
CASSFGLAEDTQYF
>TRBV7-8|.|TRBJ1-5|.
TGTGCCAGCGCGGGGGGCACCCTCAATCAGCCCCAGCATTTT
CASAGGTLNQPQHF
>TRBV4-1|TRBD2|TRBJ2-1|.
TGCGCCAGCAGCCGGGCTCTCTCTAGCGGGGTATACAATGAGCAGTTCTTC
CASSRALSSGVYNEQFF
>TRBV28|.|TRBJ2-5|few
TGTGCCAGCTCAGGGTTCTTGGAGACCCAGTACTTC
CASSGFLETQYF
>TRBV27|TRBD2|TRBJ2-7|.
TGTGCCAGCGCCCTCGGGGGGGCCCCTTACGAGCAGTACTTC
CASALGGAPYEQYF
>TRBV14|TRBD1|TRBJ2-1|.
TGTGCCAGCAGCCAGTGGACAGGGCGCGATGAGCAGTTCTTC
CASSQWTGRDEQFF
>TRBV5-1|.|TRBJ2-4|.
TGCGCCAGCAGCCCCACTAATGACAGGCGCATTAACATTCAGTACTTC
CASSPTNDRRINIQYF
>TRBV6-1|.|TRBJ1-4|.
TGTGCCAGCACCGGACAAATTCTAGAAAAACTGTTTTTT
CASTGQILEKLFF
>TRBV6-6|.|TRBJ1-4|.
TGTGCCAGCAGTTACGGAGGGGGGGACGGTGAAAAACTGTTTTTT
CASSYGGGDGEKLFF
>TRBV5-8|.|TRBJ2-2|.
TGTGCCAGCAGCTTCGGATTGGGGGAGCTGTTTTTT
CASSFGLGELFF
>TRBV28|.|TRBJ1-1|.
TGTGCCAGCACCGTACAGGGAAACACTGAAGCTTTCTTT
CASTVQGNTEAFF
>TRBV6-6|.|TRBJ2-7|.
TGTGCCAGCAGTACCTCGCAACCCCCTTTGCAGTACTTC
CASSTSQPPLQYF
>TRBV29-1|TRBD1|TRBJ1-2|.
TGCAGCGTTACCCTTGACAGGGGCCATAACTATGGCTACACCTTC
CSVTLDRGHNYGYTF
>TRBV27|TRBD2|TRBJ2-7|once
TGTGCCAGCAGTCCGACTAGCGGGAGTGGGTACGAGCAGTACTTC
CASSPTSGSGYEQYF
>TRBV9|.|TRBJ1-3|.
TGTGCCAGCAGCGTAGCAAGTCCGGGCGCCGGAAACACCATATATTTT
CASSVASPGAGNTIYF
>TRBV27|TRBD2|TRBJ2-2|.
TGTGCCAGCAGTTTTGTAGGACTAGCAGACACCGGGGAGCTGTTTTTT
CASSFVGLADTGELFF
>TRBV28|.|TRBJ1-2|once
TGTGCCAGCAGTTTAGGAACCGCCCGACTACGCGGCTACACCTTC
CASSLGTARLRGYTF
>TRBV5-4|TRBD1|TRBJ1-3|.
TGTGCCAGCAGCTTTACGAATACAGGGGGGCGAAACACCATATATTTT
CASSFTNTGGRNTIYF
>TRBV18|TRBD2|TRBJ2-7|.
TGTGCCAGCTCACCTCAGAACTTAGGACTAGCGGGAGGGAGCGAGCAGTACTTC
CASSPQNLGLAGGSEQYF
>TRBV30|.|TRBJ1-2|.
TGTGCCTGGAGATTTCAGGGAGGGGATGGCTACACCTTC
CAWRFQGGDGYTF
>TRBV6-1|.|TRBJ1-5|.
TGTGCCAGCAGTGCCCTAGGAACCAATCAGCCCCAGCATTTT
CASSALGTNQPQHF
>TRBV11-2|.|TRBJ2-1|few
TGTGCCAGCAGCCTAGTAACGGGCAATGAGCAGTTCTTC
CASSLVTGNEQFF
>TRBV6-5|.|TRBJ1-3|.
TGTGCCAGCATCGAAAGTCCATTACTTGGAAACACCATATATTTT
CASIESPLLGNTIYF
>TRBV19|.|TRBJ2-2|.
TGTGCCATCCTTTTCCGAAGGGGGGGCCAATTCGGGGAGCTGTTTTTT
CAILFRRGGQFGELFF
>TRBV6-5|.|TRBJ2-2|few
TGTGCCAGCAGTTACTCGTCTGCTACGATCACCGGGGAGCTGTTTTTT
CASSYSSATITGELFF
>TRBV6-1|TRBD1|TRBJ2-5|.
TGTGCCAGCAGTGCAACGACAGGGTGGGAGACCCAGTACTTC
CASSATTGWETQYF
>TRBV4-2|TRBD2|TRBJ2-1|.
TGTGCCAGCAGCCATCTAGCGGGAGGCCCACAAAATGAGCAGTTCTTC
CASSHLAGGPQNEQFF
>TRBV6-1|.|TRBJ1-2|.
TGTGCCAGCAGGGGGGCACCCCCCATCTCTTATGGCTACACCTTC
CASRGAPPISYGYTF
>TRBV10-3|TRBD1|TRBJ2-7|.
TGTGCCATCAGGTCCGGGACAGGTATTCTCGGGACTTACGAGCAGTACTTC
CAIRSGTGILGTYEQYF
>TRBV7-6|TRBD1|TRBJ2-7|.
TGTGCCAGCAGCTCAACAGGGGTCCACGAGCAGTACTTC
CASSSTGVHEQYF
>TRBV30|.|TRBJ2-3|.
TGTGCCCAGGGTGGGAATACGCAGTATTTT
CAQGGNTQYF
>TRBV6-6|TRBD1|TRBJ1-1|.
TGTGCCAGCAGTGACAGGGAAAACACTGAAGCTTTCTTT
CASSDRENTEAFF
>TRBV27|TRBD2|TRBJ2-3|.
TGTGCCAGCAGTTCTACCGGGACTAGCGGGGCAGATACGCAGTATTTT
CASSSTGTSGADTQYF
>TRBV5-4|.|TRBJ2-3|.
TGTGCCAGCAGTTTAGGTCTTCTGGGGAGCACAGATACGCAGTATTTT
CASSLGLLGSTDTQYF